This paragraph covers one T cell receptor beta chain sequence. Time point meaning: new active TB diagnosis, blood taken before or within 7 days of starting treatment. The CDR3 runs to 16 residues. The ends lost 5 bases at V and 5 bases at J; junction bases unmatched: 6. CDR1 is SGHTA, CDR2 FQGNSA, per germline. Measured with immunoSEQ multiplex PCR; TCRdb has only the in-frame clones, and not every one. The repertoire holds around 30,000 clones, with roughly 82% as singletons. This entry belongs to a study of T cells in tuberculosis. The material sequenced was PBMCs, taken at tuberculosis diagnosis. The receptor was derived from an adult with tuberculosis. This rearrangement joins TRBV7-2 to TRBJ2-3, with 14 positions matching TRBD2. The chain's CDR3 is CASSPGTSGGGDTQYF. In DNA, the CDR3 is TGTGCCAGCAGCCCCGGGACTAGCGGGGGCGGAGATACGCAGTATTTT.